Each of the 25 T cell receptor beta chains below was sequenced from the same sample in a study of blood T cell repertoires in COVID-19. Assay: immunoSEQ multiplex PCR; the TCRdb copy retains only in-frame clones and omits some. Counted here are around 260,000 clones, over 80% occurring once; the ten biggest clones make up approximately 1.6%. Sequencing input: peripheral blood. These receptors were collected from a woman aged 40-49 years who had recovered from COVID-19.

The chain combines TRBV27 with TRBJ1-1; maybe TRBD1 (5 bases). This CDR3 region has 15 residues. V lost 5 bases to trimming and J lost 5 bases, with 18 bases between them. The germline V gene has CDR1 MNHEY and CDR2 SMNVEV (reference sequence). The CDR3 loop reads CASSTLDRGDTEAFF. The CDR3 nucleotides read TGTGCCAGCAGTACACTAGACCGGGGGGATACTGAAGCTTTCTTT.

This chain connects TRBV6-5 to TRBJ1-2; D gene unclear. Trimming took 8 bases from V and 4 from J, leaving 14 bases between them. The CDR3 loop spans 13 amino acids. From germline, CDR1 is MNHEY and CDR2 SVGAGI. The DNA for the CDR3 is TGTGCCAGCGCGGTTCAAGAAGGCTATGGCTACACCTTC. It codes for CASAVQEGYGYTF.

CDR3 DNA sequence: TGTGCCAGCAGCCCTGGTCATGGAGCAACTAATGAAAAACTGTTTTTT. Translation gives CASSPGHGATNEKLFF. This chain connects TRBV5-8 to TRBJ1-4, with unresolved D. This CDR3 contains 16 residues. Trimming left V 4 bases short and J 0 bases short, with 13 bases between. The germline V gene encodes CDR1 SGHTS and CDR2 YDEGEE.

The genes are TRBV20-1 and TRBJ2-3; D gene ambiguous. V was shortened by 3 bases and J by 7 bases, with 14 bases between the two germline ends. Germline CDR1 reads DFQATT; CDR2 reads SNEGSKA (reference sequence). This CDR3 is 13 amino acids long. The CDR3 nucleotides are TGCAGTGCTAGTCAGTCAGTTTCTTATACGCAGTATTTT. It yields the protein CSASQSVSYTQYF.

J is TRBJ2-1 and V is TRBV18; 9 nucleotides align to TRBD1. The J segment lost 6 bases and the V segment lost 6 bases, leaving 24 bases of the junction unmatched. This CDR3 comprises 20 residues. Germline CDR1 reads KGHSH; CDR2 reads LQKENI. Here the CDR3 reads CASSPNRGSGTGFRINEQFF. CDR3 DNA: TGTGCCAGCTCCCCAAACCGGGGGTCCGGGACAGGGTTTAGGATCAATGAGCAGTTCTTC.

This chain connects TRBV10-3 to TRBJ1-2; 9 bases are shared with TRBD1. Germline loops: CDR1 ENHRY, CDR2 SYGVKD. With V trimmed by 8 bases and J by 4 bases, 5 bases remained unmatched. The CDR3 runs to 13 residues. CDR3 DNA: TGTGCCATCTGGACAGGGGAAGGCTATGGCTACACCTTC. It encodes CAIWTGEGYGYTF.

Points on this clone: This sample also contains other DNA sequences that code for the same CDR3. The gene calls are TRBV19 and TRBJ1-5; 9 nucleotides line up with TRBD1. Germline V gene sequence: CDR1 LNHDA, CDR2 SQIVND (reference sequence). With V trimmed by 5 bases and J by 1 base, 3 bases remained unmatched. This CDR3 is 15 amino acids long. CDR3 sequence: CASSPGQGSNQPQHF. CDR3 nucleotides: TGTGCCAGTAGTCCGGGACAGGGAAGCAATCAGCCCCAGCATTTT.

The CDR3 bases are TGTGCCAGCAGCACTAGGGCGCGGGCTGAAGCTTTCTTT. Protein product: CASSTRARAEAFF. The V call is TRBV7-2, the J call TRBJ1-1; D remains unclear. This CDR3 has 13 amino acids. Germline assignment: CDR1 SGHTA and CDR2 FQGNSA. Trimming pared 5 bases from V and 6 bases from J, leaving 13 bases between.

The chain uses TRBV19 and TRBJ1-4, with a tentative D call TRBD1 (5 bases). Per germline, CDR1 LNHDA and CDR2 SQIVND (reference sequence). The V end lost 3 bases, the J end lost 0 bases, and 11 bases lay between the germline ends. The CDR3 runs 16 residues. CDR3 in DNA: TGTGCCAGTAGTATGCGGGGCAGCGCAACTAATGAAAAACTGTTTTTT. Its translation is CASSMRGSATNEKLFF.

This clone appeared once. V gene TRBV5-5 combines with J gene TRBJ2-3; 7 bases match TRBD2. This CDR3 region has 15 residues. The germline CDR1 and CDR2 sequences are SGHKS and YYEKEE (reference sequence). J lost 1 base, V lost 5 bases, and 7 bases had no gene match. The CDR3 here is CASSLLGGGTDTQYF. The CDR3 DNA sequence: TGTGCCAGCAGTCTTCTTGGGGGGGGCACAGATACGCAGTATTTT.

As concerns this clone: Other nucleotide sequences from this sample produce the same CDR3. V and J are TRBV11-2 and TRBJ1-2; 7 nucleotides line up with TRBD1. Trimming cost V 1 base and J 4 bases; bases outside gene matches: 0. The CDR3 loop spans 13 amino acids. Germline CDR1 SGHAT, CDR2 FQNNGV. The CDR3 here is CASSLGQGYGYTF. The CDR3 bases are TGTGCCAGCAGCTTAGGACAGGGCTATGGCTACACCTTC.

This clone was recorded a few times. This chain uses TRBV28 with TRBJ2-7, with TRBD1 as a possible D gene (5 bases). Trimming removed 2 bases at V and 2 bases at J, with 10 bases between. Germline V lookup: CDR1 MDHEN, CDR2 SYDVKM. This CDR3 region has 14 residues. CDR3 sequence (DNA): TGTGCCAGCAGTTTAAGGCAGGGAACCTACGAGCAGTACTTC. Encoded protein: CASSLRQGTYEQYF.

V gene TRBV4-3 combines with J gene TRBJ1-6, with 8 positions matching TRBD1. Trimming removed 3 bases from V and 10 bases from J; junction bases left unmatched: 11. The CDR3 consists of 16 residues. Germline CDR1 and CDR2: LGHNA and YSLEER. The CDR3 DNA sequence: TGCGCCAGCAGCCAGGCCGACGGACAGGGAGGATCACCCCTCCACTTT. This codes for CASSQADGQGGSPLHF.

The gene calls are TRBV30 and TRBJ1-6; D is perhaps TRBD1 (5 bases). The CDR3 covers 13 residues. The V gene's germline CDR1 is GTSNPN and CDR2 SVGIG (reference sequence). Trimming removed 0 bases from V and 5 bases from J, with 5 bases in between. The CDR3 DNA follows: TGTGCCTGGAGTGTAGGGGATAATTCACCCCTCCACTTT. Residues: CAWSVGDNSPLHF.

This chain connects TRBV18 to TRBJ1-3; D call uncertain. Between the trimmed V and J ends, which lost 2 bases and 0 bases, there was a span of 14 bases. Per germline, CDR1 KGHSH and CDR2 LQKENI. The length of the CDR3 is 17 residues. The CDR3 spells CASSPFGVGISGNTIYF. Here the CDR3 DNA reads TGTGCCAGCTCACCATTCGGGGTGGGGATCTCTGGAAACACCATATATTTT.

The genes are TRBV5-1 and TRBJ2-1; D uncertain. CDR3 length equals 13 residues. The ends were cut back, 2 bases at V and 7 bases at J, with 10 bases in the middle. Germline lookup yields CDR1 SGHRS and CDR2 YFSETQ. CDR3 residues: CASSFGVLNEQFF. In DNA form, the CDR3 reads TGCGCCAGCAGCTTCGGTGTTTTGAATGAGCAGTTCTTC.

The chain couples TRBV5-4 to TRBJ2-5; 8 bases line up with TRBD1. This CDR3 contains 15 residues. Trimming at V came to 2 bases and at J to 1 base, leaving 4 bases not matched to a gene. Germline CDR1 SGHNT, CDR2 YYREEE (reference sequence). The DNA for the CDR3 is TGTGCCAGCAGCTTCAACAGGGGGTCCCAAGAGACCCAGTACTTC. Translating gives CASSFNRGSQETQYF.

This clone appeared a single time. The gene calls are TRBV5-1 and TRBJ2-2; D perhaps matches TRBD1 (5 bases). The germline CDR1 and CDR2 sequences are SGHRS and YFSETQ. V was shortened by 4 bases and J by 0 bases, with 10 bases between the two germline ends. The CDR3 is 15 amino acids. Here the CDR3 DNA reads TGCGCCAGCAGCCTCAGGGCTGCGAACACCGGGGAGCTGTTTTTT. It codes for CASSLRAANTGELFF.

V is TRBV7-2 and J is TRBJ2-1, with 10 bases fitting TRBD2. CDR3 length: 16 residues. Germline-derived CDR1 and CDR2 are SGHTA and FQGNSA. V dropped 5 bases and J dropped 5; count of bases not matched to a gene: 9. CDR3 sequence: CASSKISGGPNNEQFF. DNA of the CDR3: TGTGCCAGCAGCAAAATTAGCGGGGGGCCCAACAATGAGCAGTTCTTC.

The gene calls are TRBV5-4 and TRBJ2-5; TRBD2 agrees at 13 bases. Germline V gene data show CDR1 as SGHNT and CDR2 as YYREEE (reference sequence). V lost 2 bases and J lost 1; bases outside the gene matches: 5. The length of the CDR3 is 17 residues. This CDR3 is CASSLPGLAGIQETQYF. The CDR3 nucleotides are TGTGCCAGCAGCTTACCGGGACTAGCGGGAATCCAAGAGACCCAGTACTTC.

The V gene is TRBV3-1 (or the pseudogene TRBV3-2), the J gene TRBJ2-6; 10 bases match TRBD1. Germline V CDR1 and CDR2: LGHDT, YNNKEL (reference sequence). V shed 2 bases and J 0 bases; nucleotides not matched to a gene: 1. CDR3 length equals 17 residues. DNA of the CDR3: TGTGCCAGCAGCCAATGGGACAGGGGCTCTGGGGCCAACGTCCTGACTTTC. Residues: CASSQWDRGSGANVLTF.

The table lists this clone with a count of one. The chain has TRBV30 and TRBJ1-3, with D perhaps matching TRBD1 (5 bases). Per germline, CDR1 GTSNPN and CDR2 SVGIG (reference sequence). The CDR3 sequence is 14 residues long. Trimming left V 1 base short and J 2 bases short, with 9 bases between. The CDR3 reads CAWSGAGTGNTIYF. The CDR3 bases are TGTGCCTGGAGTGGGGCAGGGACTGGAAACACCATATATTTT.

This clone was detected once. The rearrangement uses TRBV28 and TRBJ1-5, with D possibly being TRBD1 (6 bases). In germline, CDR1 is MDHEN, CDR2 SYDVKM. The V end was cut by 6 bases, the J end by 4 bases, with 19 bases between. CDR3 length: 16 amino acids. The DNA for the CDR3 is TGTGCCAGCAGCCCGGGTGGGACACCGGATAATCAGCCCCAGCATTTT. Protein product: CASSPGGTPDNQPQHF.

This clone was detected once. V and J are TRBV28 and TRBJ1-4; D unresolved. This CDR3 is built from 15 residues. Between the trimmed V and J ends, which lost 6 bases and 0 bases, there was a span of 11 bases. Germline CDR1 and CDR2: MDHEN and SYDVKM. As DNA, the CDR3 is TGTGCCAGCAGGATGACTCTAGCAACTAATGAAAAACTGTTTTTT. Protein sequence: CASRMTLATNEKLFF.

The J gene is TRBJ2-3, the V gene TRBV28; the D gene is possibly TRBD1 (6 bases). CDR3 length: 16 residues. CDR1 and CDR2 (germline): MDHEN, SYDVKM. Trimming removed 5 bases from V and 0 bases from J, with 15 bases in between. The CDR3 sequence is CASSTNRERSTDTQYF. CDR3 bases: TGTGCCAGCAGTACTAACAGGGAGCGTAGCACAGATACGCAGTATTTT.